These 24 T cell receptor beta chains were sequenced from one sample in a study of neurological immune-mediated disorders. One entry per CDR3 protein results from TCRdb running MiXCR on the 5' RACE reads. The data hold fewer than 85,000 distinct CDR3 sequences, with 17% observed a single time. The specimen sequenced was PBMCs. Receptors originate from a woman in her thirties or forties in good health.

The sample holds many counts of this clonotype. The chain uses TRBV9 and TRBJ2-3; a weak D match, TRBD2 (6 bases). The germline gives CDR1 SGDLS, CDR2 YYNGEE. The V gene lost 0 bases and the J gene lost 4 bases, with 9 bases spanning the gap. CDR3 length equals 14 residues. CDR3 protein: CASSVGGVADTQYF. In nucleotides, the CDR3 is TGTGCCAGCAGCGTAGGCGGGGTAGCAGATACGCAGTATTTT. The variable domain in full, completed from reference TRBV9 and TRBJ2-3, reads DSGVTQTPKHLITATGQRVTLRCSPRSGDLSVYWYQQSLDQGLQFLIQYYNGEERAKGNILERFSAQQFPDLHSELNLSSLELGDSALYFCASSVGGVADTQYFGPGTRLTVL.

The sample holds many counts of this clonotype. The chain links TRBV12-5 to TRBJ1-1; D is uncertain. Germline CDR1 is LGHNT and CDR2 is FRNRAP. The CDR3 is made up of 14 amino acids. Trimming took off 3 bases at V and 0 bases at J, with 8 bases between the two ends. DNA of the CDR3: TGTGCTAGTGGTTTAACAGAGATGAACACTGAAGCTTTCTTT. It yields the protein CASGLTEMNTEAFF.

J is TRBJ2-1 and V is TRBV7-2; weak D call: TRBD1 (5 bases). V gave up 8 bases and J gave up 0 bases, with 14 bases separating them. Germline CDR1 SGHTA, CDR2 FQGNSA. CDR3 length equals 15 residues. CDR3 amino acids: CASALGAVSYNEQFF. CDR3 DNA: TGTGCCAGCGCCCTAGGGGCGGTCTCCTACAATGAGCAGTTCTTC.

There are a few counts of this clonotype. The J gene is TRBJ2-3, the V gene TRBV6-2 or TRBV6-3; 9 nucleotides match TRBD1. Germline CDR1 is MNHEY and CDR2 is SVGEGT. V dropped 1 base and J dropped 2; count of bases not matched to a gene: 4. This CDR3 has 16 residues. The CDR3 loop reads CASSYWRTGDTDTQYF. DNA of the CDR3: TGTGCCAGCAGTTACTGGCGGACAGGGGACACAGATACGCAGTATTTT.

This clonotype was observed many times. The genes are TRBV6-2 or TRBV6-3 and TRBJ1-1; 9 positions match TRBD1. The V and J ends lost 2 bases and 7 bases, in that order; junction bases with no gene match: 11. Germline V gene data show CDR1 as MNHEY and CDR2 as SVGEGT. This CDR3 is built from 16 residues. The CDR3 DNA reads TGTGCCAGCAGTTACCCCCGACAGGGGGAGCGGGATGAAGCTTTCTTT. It encodes CASSYPRQGERDEAFF.

This clonotype was counted at least ten times. J is TRBJ2-2 and V is TRBV7-2; D is unclear. V shed 0 bases and J shed 6 bases, with 11 bases lying between them. Germline lookup yields CDR1 SGHTA and CDR2 FQGNSA. The CDR3 contains 15 residues. This CDR3 is CASSLASGRAGELFF. CDR3 coding DNA: TGTGCCAGCAGCTTAGCGTCTGGGCGCGCCGGGGAGCTGTTTTTT.

This rearrangement joins TRBV7-6 to TRBJ2-1; D is possibly TRBD1 (6 bases). The ends were cut back, 4 bases at V and 3 bases at J, with 16 bases in the middle. This CDR3 contains 16 residues. CDR1 is SGHVS, CDR2 FNYEAQ, per germline. CDR3 amino acids: CASSYQQGRNYNEQFF. CDR3 sequence (DNA): TGTGCCAGCAGCTACCAACAGGGTCGTAACTACAATGAGCAGTTCTTC.

This clonotype was counted ten times or more. CDR3 nucleotides: TGTGCCAGCAGTTCTGGGGCCAACGTCCTGACTTTC. Protein product: CASSSGANVLTF. The chain uses TRBV6-2 or TRBV6-3 and TRBJ2-6; D remains unclear. This CDR3 contains 12 residues. Looked up from germline, CDR1 is MNHEY and CDR2 is SVGEGT. Trimming removed 4 bases from V and 2 bases from J, with 0 bases in between.

The V call is TRBV11-3, the J call TRBJ2-1; D may be TRBD1 (6 bases). The V gene lost 3 bases and the J gene lost 0 bases, with 9 bases spanning the gap. The CDR3 loop spans 15 amino acids. Germline lookup yields CDR1 SGHNT and CDR2 YENEEA. In nucleotides, the CDR3 is TGTGCCAGCAGCTTCCGGGACACCTCCTACAATGAGCAGTTCTTC. Translating gives CASSFRDTSYNEQFF.

A word on this clonotype: One end of the junction does not line up with germline, which may come from a read error. V and J are TRBV7-2 and TRBJ2-1; no reliable D call. Germline V gene lookup returns CDR1 SGHTA and CDR2 FQGNSA. The CDR3 contains 11 residues. The CDR3 spells CAISLFNEQFF. As DNA, the CDR3 is TGTGCCATCAGCCTCTTCAATGAGCAGTTCTTC. The variable domain in full, with the rest retrieved from reference TRBV7-2 and TRBJ2-1, is GAGVSQSPSNKVTEKGKDVELRCDPISGHTALYWYRQSLGQGLEFLIYFQGNSAPDKSGLPSDRFSAERTGGSVSTLTIQRTQQEDSAVYLCAISLFNEQFFGPGTRLTVL.

The chain has TRBV18 and TRBJ2-3, with D perhaps being TRBD1 or TRBD2 (5 bases each). V lost 3 bases to trimming and J lost 4 bases, with 14 bases between them. The CDR3 loop spans 15 amino acids. Looked up from germline, CDR1 is KGHSH and CDR2 is LQKENI. CDR3 in DNA: TGTGCCAGCTCACCGGGACCATCGGGGCCAGATACGCAGTATTTT. Its translation is CASSPGPSGPDTQYF.

The sample holds many counts of this clonotype. V usage is TRBV7-2 and J usage is TRBJ1-5; D remains ambiguous. Deletions cut 6 bases from V and 3 bases from J, with 12 bases between. There are 14 residues in the CDR3. Per the germline V gene, CDR1 is SGHTA and CDR2 is FQGNSA. The CDR3 sequence: CASSSREANQPQHF. DNA of the CDR3: TGTGCCAGCAGTTCTCGTGAGGCCAATCAGCCCCAGCATTTT.

At least ten counts were recorded for this clonotype. The chain carries TRBV29-1 and TRBJ1-1, with a possible D match to TRBD1 (5 bases). This CDR3 region has 10 residues. Per germline, CDR1 SQVTM and CDR2 ANQGSEA. V lost 3 bases and J 11 bases, leaving 10 bases between the germline ends. The CDR3, as DNA: TGCAGCGTTGATGAGGGGCGGGCTTTCTTT. Translated, it gives CSVDEGRAFF.

At least ten counts were recorded for this clonotype. The chain employs TRBV7-2 and TRBJ2-1; 15 bases line up with TRBD2. V lost 9 bases to trimming and J lost 7 bases; unmatched junction nucleotides: 1. CDR1 is SGHTA, CDR2 FQGNSA, per germline. The CDR3 covers 13 residues. The CDR3: CASGLAGGNEQFF. CDR3 nucleotide sequence: TGTGCCAGTGGACTAGCGGGGGGGAATGAGCAGTTCTTC.

Many counts were recorded for this clonotype. The chain employs TRBV6-5 and TRBJ2-1; TRBD2 matches at 9 bases. CDR3 size: 16 residues. With V trimmed by 2 bases and J by 0 bases, 2 bases remained unmatched. CDR1 is MNHEY and CDR2 is SVGAGI in the germline V gene. DNA for the CDR3: TGTGCCAGCAGTTACGCTAGCGGGGACTCCTACAATGAGCAGTTCTTC. Its translation: CASSYASGDSYNEQFF.

This clonotype was detected many times. The rearrangement uses TRBV4-3 and TRBJ1-1; 7 bases are shared with TRBD1. J lost 4 bases, V lost 1 base, and 3 bases had no gene match. This CDR3 is built from 14 residues. Germline V CDR1 and CDR2: LGHNA, YSLEER. Written as DNA, the CDR3 is TGCGCCAGCAGCCAAGTAGGGGGCCTCACTGAAGCTTTCTTT. Its protein is CASSQVGGLTEAFF.

V usage is TRBV5-1 and J usage is TRBJ2-3, with 8 bases matching TRBD2. CDR3 length: 16 residues. Germline V lookup: CDR1 SGHRS, CDR2 YFSETQ. V lost 4 bases to trimming and J lost 1 base; unmatched junction nucleotides: 8. DNA for the CDR3: TGCGCCAGCAGCCCCCCCAGCGGGGGTGGCACAGATACGCAGTATTTT. Translation: CASSPPSGGGTDTQYF.

This clonotype was seen more than once but under ten times. The J gene is TRBJ2-3, the V gene TRBV7-2; 7 bases fit TRBD1. Germline loops: CDR1 SGHTA, CDR2 FQGNSA. The CDR3 sequence is 15 residues long. Germline trimming cut 5 bases from V and 3 bases from J; bases unmatched to any gene: 8. Here the CDR3 DNA reads TGTGCCAGCAGCAACGGACAGGCGTTTACAGATACGCAGTATTTT. This translates into CASSNGQAFTDTQYF. Looking up the rest from reference TRBV7-2 and TRBJ2-3 gives the full variable domain: GAGVSQSPSNKVTEKGKDVELRCDPISGHTALYWYRQSLGQGLEFLIYFQGNSAPDKSGLPSDRFSAERTGGSVSTLTIQRTQQEDSAVYLCASSNGQAFTDTQYFGPGTRLTVL.

This clonotype was seen at least ten times. This sequence joins TRBV3-1 and TRBJ1-2, with a tentative D call TRBD1 (5 bases). This CDR3 region has 14 residues. Trimming cost V 4 bases and J 0 bases, with 9 bases left between them. Germline CDR1 is LGHDT and CDR2 is YNNKEL (reference sequence). The CDR3 loop reads CASSLLTANYGYTF. The DNA of the CDR3 is TGTGCCAGCAGCCTCCTGACAGCTAACTATGGCTACACCTTC. Supplemented by reference TRBV3-1 and TRBJ1-2, the full variable domain reads DTAVSQTPKYLVTQMGNDKSIKCEQNLGHDTMYWYKQDSKKFLKIMFSYNNKELIINETVPNRFSPKSPDKAHLNLHINSLELGDSAVYFCASSLLTANYGYTFGSGTRLTVV.

Worth noting for this clonotype: Compared with germline, one end of the junction differs, possibly owing to a read error. CDR3 nucleotide sequence: TGCGCCAGCAGCCAAGAGGTGAAGGGCGGCTCCTACAATGATCAGTTCTTC. Protein product: CASSQEVKGGSYNDQFF. The rearrangement uses TRBV4-1 and TRBJ2-1, with D unclear. Looked up from germline, CDR1 is MGHRA and CDR2 is YSYEKL. The length of the CDR3 is 17 residues.

This clonotype was detected many times. The CDR3 nucleotides read TGTGCCAGCAGTTTTGGTTATGGCTACACCTTC. This codes for CASSFGYGYTF. The gene calls are TRBV25-1 and TRBJ1-2; D remains ambiguous. This CDR3 comprises 11 residues. Trimming took off 5 bases at V and 5 bases at J, with 6 bases between the two ends. Germline CDR1 and CDR2: MGHDK and SYGVNS.

The chain's CDR3 is CAISVPDSGQAGYTF. Written as DNA, the CDR3 is TGTGCCATCAGTGTCCCGGACAGCGGCCAGGCGGGCTACACCTTC. This chain uses TRBV10-3 with TRBJ1-2; D is possibly TRBD1 (6 bases). Germline V gene data show CDR1 as ENHRY and CDR2 as SYGVKD. The CDR3 length is 15 residues. The V end lost 4 bases, the J end lost 8 bases, and 20 bases lay between the germline ends.

This clonotype was seen repeatedly, ten times or more. V usage is TRBV6-2 or TRBV6-3 and J usage is TRBJ2-7; D may be TRBD1 (5 bases). CDR3 length equals 16 residues. V lost 3 bases, J lost 1 base, and 16 bases lay in between. CDR1 and CDR2 from the germline V gene are MNHEY and SVGEGT. The CDR3 DNA sequence: TGTGCCAGCAGTTATTATGCAGGGTCCCAATCCTACGAGCAGTACGTC. Its protein product is CASSYYAGSQSYEQYV.

This clonotype was observed at least ten times. The chain has TRBV28 and TRBJ2-5, with TRBD1 matching over 8 bases. The germline CDR1 and CDR2 sequences are MDHEN and SYDVKM. The CDR3 has 11 amino acids. V was pared by 8 bases and J by 7 bases, with 3 bases of the junction left unmatched. CDR3 sequence (DNA): TGTGCCAGCTCCCAGGGGGCGACCCAGTACTTC. This encodes CASSQGATQYF.